The rows below give T cell receptor beta chains drawn from one sample of a study of Graves' ophthalmopathy and Graves' hyperthyroidism. In TCRdb, the multiplex PCR reads were re-called with MiXCR into one record per CDR3 protein. Found here are 200,000 to 250,000 distinct CDR3 sequences, about 32% of them singletons; the top ten hold approximately 9.6%. Sequencing used peripheral blood. Receptors originate from a man aged 45 to 65 with Graves' ophthalmopathy. CDR3s include the opening cysteine and the closing phenylalanine or tryptophan. The D gene is left open where the match is weak. For some rows the clone size is stated as once, few or many, or as a class when expanded; others skip it.

v_call	d_call	clone_size	j_call	cdr3_nt	cdr3_aa
TRBV12-3/TRBV12-4	NA	many	TRBJ1-2	TGTGCCAGCAGTCCCCAGGGAGACTATGGCTACACCTTC	CASSPQGDYGYTF
TRBV6-1	TRBD1	NA	TRBJ2-5	TGTGCCGGAGCCGGGACAGTCAAAGAGACCCAGTACTTC	CAGAGTVKETQYF
TRBV30	TRBD1	many	TRBJ1-1	TGTGCCTGGAATCCGGGACAGGGGGACACTGAAGCTTTCTTT	CAWNPGQGDTEAFF
TRBV11-2	NA	many	TRBJ2-7	TGTGCCAGCAGCTTAGATTCATGGGGGGAATCCTACGAGCAGTACTTC	CASSLDSWGESYEQYF
TRBV6-1	NA	once	TRBJ2-7	TGTGCCAGCAGTGATCCCAGGGCCCCCTACGAGCAGTACTTC	CASSDPRAPYEQYF
TRBV7-9	NA	many	TRBJ2-2	TGTGCCAGCAGCCCCCCTAGGCTGGGGGCCGGGGAGCTGTTTTTT	CASSPPRLGAGELFF
TRBV28	NA	many	TRBJ2-5	TGTGCCACGGAAGCGGTCGGGGAGACCCAGTACTTC	CATEAVGETQYF
TRBV12-3/TRBV12-4	NA	few	TRBJ1-1	TGTGCCAGCAGTTTGGAGGGGTCGGCCACTGAAGCTTTCTTT	CASSLEGSATEAFF
TRBV7-3	NA	NA	TRBJ1-2	TGTGCCAGCAGCTCCGATGGGGGGTCTTATGGCTACACCTTC	CASSSDGGSYGYTF
TRBV6-2/TRBV6-3	NA	NA	TRBJ2-2	TGTGCCAGCAATGGGGGAAGGGACACCGGGGAGCTGTTTTTT	CASNGGRDTGELFF
TRBV28	NA	many	TRBJ2-7	TGTGCCAGCAGTTCCCCCCTTACAGAGAGCTCCTACGAGCAGTACTTC	CASSSPLTESSYEQYF
TRBV5-8	TRBD1	few	TRBJ2-7	TGTGCCAGCAGCTTCTCCGGGACAGGGACCTACGAGCAGTACTTC	CASSFSGTGTYEQYF
TRBV7-7	TRBD2	many	TRBJ2-5	TGTGCTAGCAGCTTACGTCGGGAGGGGAGAGGAGGAGAGACCCAGTACTTC	CASSLRREGRGGETQYF
TRBV11-2	TRBD1	many	TRBJ2-7	TGTGCCAGCAGCTTAGACGGGACAGGGGTCGACGAGCAGTACTTC	CASSLDGTGVDEQYF
TRBV12-3/TRBV12-4	NA	NA	TRBJ2-7	TGTGCCAGCAGTTTTGCCCTGACCTCCTACGAGCAGTACTTC	CASSFALTSYEQYF